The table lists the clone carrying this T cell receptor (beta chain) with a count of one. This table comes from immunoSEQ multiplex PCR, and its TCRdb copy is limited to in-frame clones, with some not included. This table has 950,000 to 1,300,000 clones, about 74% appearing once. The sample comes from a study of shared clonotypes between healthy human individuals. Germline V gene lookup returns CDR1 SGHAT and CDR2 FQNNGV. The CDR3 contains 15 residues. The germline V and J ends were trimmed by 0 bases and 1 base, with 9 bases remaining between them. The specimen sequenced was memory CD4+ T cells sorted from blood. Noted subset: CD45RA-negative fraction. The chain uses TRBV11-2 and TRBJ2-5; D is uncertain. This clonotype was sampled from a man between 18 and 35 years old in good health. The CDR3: CASSLEFPVQETQYF. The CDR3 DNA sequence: TGTGCCAGCAGCTTAGAATTCCCCGTCCAAGAGACCCAGTACTTC.